The present T cell receptor (beta chain) was sequenced within a study of regulatory T cells in long-lasting Graves disease. General study points: Small sample size may have lowered accuracy.

To make TCR beta libraries, researchers used iRepertoire HTBI primers and Arm-PCR of CDR3 regions. TCRdb fed the multiplex PCR reads into MiXCR, producing one record per CDR3 protein. In the table there are 580,000 or so distinct CDR3 sequences, about 16% of which are singletons. The CDR3 is made up of 12 amino acids. The germline V gene encodes CDR1 DFQATT and CDR2 SNEGSKA (reference sequence). The germline V and J ends were trimmed by 1 base and 3 bases, with 4 bases remaining between them. This clonotype appeared many times. Its antigen is currently unknown. Time point indicated: newly diagnosed GD, antithyroid drugs for less than 3 months. PBMC-derived RNA was used for the TCR library. The patient group derived from an endocrinology department in Xi'an, China. The sample was also reused in another study, on T cells in Graves' hyperthyroidism and ophthalmopathy. Per that paper: Diagnoses were established using clinical symptoms, serum thyroxine and TRAb, thyroid ultrasound and orbital computed tomography. Most clonotypes that expanded in the thyroid above 0.001 also showed up in blood.

The clonotype originates from a man aged 18 to 29 with Graves disease. V is TRBV20-1 and J is TRBJ2-1; D uncertain. This specimen was peripheral blood mononuclear cells (PBMCs), taken at new diagnosis, from a patient treated with antithyroid drugs. The CDR3 spells CSARGNYNEQFF. The CDR3 bases are TGCAGTGCTAGAGGGAACTACAATGAGCAGTTCTTC.